This is a list of T cell receptor beta chains from one sample in a study of molecular identifiers for immune sequencing clone quantification. TCRdb passed the PCR reads through MiXCR, listing each CDR3 protein once. Among approximately 670,000 distinct CDR3 sequences listed, approximately 20% were seen once. The specimen was naive CD8+ T cells from blood, with Jurkat cell RNA spiked in. All receptors come from a human donor in good health. Some libraries in this study had Jurkat cell RNA spiked in. The CDR3 runs from the conserved cysteine through the conserved F or W. D genes are given only for firm matches. Clone size, where shown, is once, few, many, or a class for clones that have expanded.

d_call j_call clone_size v_call cdr3_aa cdr3_nt
NA TRBJ2-7 NA TRBV19 CASSIGSGEQYF TGTGCCAGTAGTATTGGCAGTGGGGAGCAGTACTTC
NA TRBJ1-5 many TRBV13 CASSSSLDSSNQPQHF TGTGCCAGCAGCTCCAGCCTAGACAGTAGCAATCAGCCCCAGCATTTT
TRBD1 TRBJ2-4 many TRBV3-1 CASSQDWQGDIQYF TGTGCCAGCAGCCAAGATTGGCAGGGGGACATTCAGTACTTC
NA TRBJ2-3 many TRBV11-2 CASSLAGRLGWDTQYF TGTGCCAGCAGCTTAGCTGGCCGACTAGGATGGGATACGCAGTATTTT
NA TRBJ1-3 NA TRBV2 CASQGFGNTIYF TGTGCCAGCCAGGGGTTTGGAAACACCATATATTTT
NA TRBJ2-3 many TRBV7-2 CASSPLFSGVSTDTQYF TGTGCCAGCAGCCCCCTTTTTTCGGGGGTTAGCACAGATACGCAGTATTTT
NA TRBJ1-4 many TRBV27 CASSLQLSQNEKLFF TGTGCCAGCAGTTTACAACTCTCACAGAATGAAAAACTGTTTTTT
NA TRBJ1-5 many TRBV27 CASQKTGNSNQPQHF TGTGCCAGCCAGAAAACCGGGAATAGCAATCAGCCCCAGCATTTT
TRBD1 TRBJ1-6 NA TRBV27 CASSWDRSSYNSPLHF TGTGCCAGCAGTTGGGACAGAAGCTCCTATAATTCACCCCTCCACTTT
TRBD2 TRBJ2-7 many TRBV4-1 CASSQDTQLAGSYEQYF TGCGCCAGCAGCCAAGATACCCAGCTAGCGGGGTCCTACGAGCAGTACTTC
NA TRBJ1-2 many TRBV27 CASSLWGGYGYTF TGTGCCAGCAGTTTATGGGGGGGCTATGGCTACACCTTC
NA TRBJ2-2 NA TRBV4-2 CASSQAQTDTGELFF TGTGCCAGCAGCCAAGCCCAGACAGACACCGGGGAGCTGTTTTTT
TRBD2 TRBJ2-1 few TRBV3-1 CASSQGLAGEGEQFF TGTGCCAGCAGCCAAGGACTAGCGGGAGAGGGTGAGCAGTTCTTC
NA TRBJ1-1 many TRBV7-6 CASSLLSGNTEAFF TGTGCCAGCAGCTTATTAAGCGGGAACACTGAAGCTTTCTTT
TRBD1 TRBJ2-2 many TRBV28 CASKIQGDTGELFF TGTGCCAGCAAGATACAGGGGGACACCGGGGAGCTGTTTTTT
NA TRBJ2-2 few TRBV12-3/TRBV12-4 CASTPDGSGELFF TGTGCCAGCACCCCCGACGGTAGCGGGGAGCTGTTTTTT
TRBD2 TRBJ2-3 many TRBV28 CASSLLGLGRGEGADTQYF TGTGCCAGCAGTTTGCTCGGACTAGGAAGGGGCGAGGGTGCAGATACGCAGTATTTT
NA TRBJ2-3 many TRBV30 CAWTLGMVHTDTQYF TGTGCCTGGACCCTCGGGATGGTGCACACAGATACGCAGTATTTT
TRBD2 TRBJ2-7 many TRBV6-2/TRBV6-3 CASSYREREGEQYF TGTGCCAGCAGTTACCGGGAGCGGGAGGGCGAGCAGTACTTC
TRBD1 TRBJ2-2 few TRBV11-3 CASSLAQGIPGELFF TGTGCCAGCAGCTTAGCACAGGGGATTCCCGGGGAGCTGTTTTTT
TRBD1 TRBJ1-4 many TRBV7-9 CASSLPTGPNEKLFF TGTGCCAGCAGCTTACCGACAGGGCCTAATGAAAAACTGTTTTTT
NA TRBJ2-7 many TRBV6-5 CASSLTGAVEYEQYF TGTGCCAGCAGTTTGACGGGAGCGGTAGAATACGAGCAGTACTTC
TRBD2 TRBJ2-1 NA TRBV30 CAWSGLAGGYDEQFF TGTGCCTGGAGTGGACTAGCGGGGGGGTACGATGAGCAGTTCTTC
NA TRBJ2-3 NA TRBV29-1 CSVDRGLEDTQYF TGCAGCGTTGATCGGGGGCTGGAAGATACGCAGTATTTT
NA TRBJ2-7 few TRBV28 CASRPRGTYEQYF TGTGCCAGCAGACCGCGGGGAACCTACGAGCAGTACTTC
TRBD1 TRBJ2-2 many TRBV6-1 CASSESRGPGELFF TGTGCCAGCAGTGAAAGCAGGGGGCCCGGGGAGCTGTTTTTT
NA TRBJ2-3 many TRBV5-4 CASTWGVSPDTQYF TGTGCCAGCACCTGGGGGGTCTCCCCAGATACGCAGTATTTT
NA TRBJ2-1 few TRBV6-2/TRBV6-3 CASDDAVNEQFF TGTGCCAGCGATGACGCGGTCAATGAGCAGTTCTTC
NA TRBJ1-1 few TRBV29-1 CSAAPGNTEAFF TGCAGCGCCGCCCCGGGGAACACTGAAGCTTTCTTT
NA TRBJ2-7 many TRBV5-5 CASSLEGGSSYEQYF TGTGCCAGCAGCTTGGAGGGCGGTAGCTCCTACGAGCAGTACTTC
NA TRBJ2-1 NA TRBV12-3/TRBV12-4 CASSAGGANEQFF TGTGCCAGCAGTGCAGGGGGGGCCAATGAGCAGTTCTTC
NA TRBJ1-4 many TRBV4-2 CASSQVDSATNEKLFF TGTGCCAGCAGCCAGGTGGACAGTGCAACTAATGAAAAACTGTTTTTT
TRBD2 TRBJ2-7 NA TRBV5-5 CASSLRRTGVAGACEQYF TGTGCCAGCAGCTTGAGGAGGACTGGGGTGGCGGGAGCCTGCGAGCAGTACTTC
NA TRBJ2-7 many TRBV4-3 CASSQEGGGTYEQYF TGCGCCAGCAGCCAAGAGGGGGGCGGGACCTACGAGCAGTACTTC
TRBD1 TRBJ1-3 NA TRBV7-9 CASSLGTGATGNTIYF TGTGCCAGCAGCTTAGGGACAGGGGCGACTGGAAACACCATATATTTT
NA TRBJ2-3 many TRBV19 CASSIGASSTDTQYF TGTGCCAGTAGTATAGGAGCATCTAGCACAGATACGCAGTATTTT
NA TRBJ1-5 NA TRBV4-1 CASSHIQGSNQPQHF TGCGCCAGCAGCCATATACAGGGTAGCAATCAGCCCCAGCATTTT
NA TRBJ1-3 many TRBV20-1 CSAGTDSSGNTIYF TGCAGTGCTGGGACGGATTCATCTGGAAACACCATATATTTT
TRBD1 TRBJ1-1 once TRBV28 CASIEGGWNTEAFF TGTGCCAGCATCGAAGGGGGCTGGAACACTGAAGCTTTCTTT
TRBD2 TRBJ2-1 many TRBV7-2 CASSFSGVKYNEQFF TGTGCCAGCAGCTTCAGCGGGGTAAAGTACAATGAGCAGTTCTTC
TRBD2 TRBJ2-1 few TRBV12-3/TRBV12-4 CASSPRGTSGNNEQFF TGTGCCAGCAGTCCCAGAGGGACTAGCGGTAACAATGAGCAGTTCTTC
NA TRBJ2-3 many TRBV3-1 CASSQGLITDTQYF TGTGCCAGCAGCCAGGGACTGATCACAGATACGCAGTATTTT
TRBD2 TRBJ2-5 many TRBV11-3 CASSPESGSETQYF TGTGCCAGCAGCCCGGAGAGCGGGAGTGAGACCCAGTACTTC
TRBD1 TRBJ1-1 NA TRBV19 CASSVDRGVEAFF TGTGCCAGTAGTGTCGACAGGGGGGTTGAAGCTTTCTTT
NA TRBJ2-3 many TRBV5-1 CASSSTGRRTDTQYF TGCGCCAGCAGCTCTACAGGGAGGCGGACAGATACGCAGTATTTT
NA TRBJ2-7 many TRBV20-1 CSARGPRAVETYEQYF TGCAGTGCTAGGGGGCCCAGGGCGGTTGAAACCTACGAGCAGTACTTC